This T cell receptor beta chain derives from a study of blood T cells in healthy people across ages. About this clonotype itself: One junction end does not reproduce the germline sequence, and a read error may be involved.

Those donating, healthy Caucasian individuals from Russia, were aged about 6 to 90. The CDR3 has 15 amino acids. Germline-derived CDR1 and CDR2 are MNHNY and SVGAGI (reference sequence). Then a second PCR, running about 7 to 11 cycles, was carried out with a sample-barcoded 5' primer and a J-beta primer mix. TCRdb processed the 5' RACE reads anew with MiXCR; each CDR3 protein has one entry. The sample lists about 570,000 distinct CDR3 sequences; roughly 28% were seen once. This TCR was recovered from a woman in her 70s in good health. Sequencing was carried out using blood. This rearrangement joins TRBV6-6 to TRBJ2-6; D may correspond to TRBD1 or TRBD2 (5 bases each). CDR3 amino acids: CASGDRSSGANILTF. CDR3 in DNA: TGTGCCAGCGGGGACCGGAGCTCTGGGGCCAACATCCTGACTTTC.